A single sample gave rise to the 26 T cell receptor beta chains below, sequenced in a study of T cell changes during pregnancy in multiple sclerosis. Data came from immunoSEQ multiplex PCR; TCRdb stores just in-frame clones and leaves some out. The sample carries roughly 60,000 clones, approximately 90% recorded once. Here the sequenced sample was CD4+ T cells from peripheral blood mononuclear cells, taken in the first trimester of pregnancy. Receptor source: a female donor with multiple sclerosis, enrolled in a pregnancy study.

This clone was detected only once. CDR3: CASSPGQGVPQHF. The CDR3 nucleotides read TGTGCCAGTAGCCCCGGACAGGGGGTCCCCCAGCATTTT. This chain connects TRBV19 to TRBJ1-5, with 10 bases that match TRBD1. V was clipped by 6 bases and J by 10 bases; unmatched bases: 6. CDR3 size: 13 residues. Germline CDR1 LNHDA, CDR2 SQIVND (reference sequence).

The chain is built from TRBV18 and TRBJ2-1, with 14 positions matching TRBD2. The J segment lost 4 bases and the V segment lost 6 bases, leaving 8 bases of the junction unmatched. The CDR3 totals 17 residues. Germline-derived CDR1 and CDR2 are KGHSH and LQKENI. The CDR3 here is CASSGTSGGVGYNEQFF. CDR3 bases: TGTGCCAGCTCGGGGACTAGCGGGGGAGTAGGATACAATGAGCAGTTCTTC.

This chain's CDR3 is CASSHQGEGNDEQFF. CDR3 sequence (DNA): TGTGCCAGCAGCCATCAAGGGGAAGGTAACGATGAGCAGTTCTTC. The chain uses TRBV14 and TRBJ2-1; D is possibly TRBD1 (5 bases). V was trimmed by 3 bases and J by 8 bases, leaving 17 bases between them. CDR1 and CDR2 from the germline V gene are SGHDN and FVKESK. The CDR3 has 15 amino acids. The variable domain in full, with the rest retrieved from reference TRBV14 and TRBJ2-1, is EAGVTQFPSHSVIEKGQTVTLRCDPISGHDNLYWYRRVMGKEIKFLLHFVKESKQDESGMPNNRFLAERTGGTYSTLKVQPAELEDSGVYFCASSHQGEGNDEQFFGPGTRLTVL.

This chain connects TRBV5-5 to TRBJ2-7, with D perhaps matching TRBD2 (5 bases). The V end lost 10 bases, the J end lost 0 bases, and 14 bases lay between the germline ends. Germline-derived CDR1 and CDR2 are SGHKS and YYEKEE (reference sequence). The CDR3 sequence is 13 residues long. CDR3 nucleotide sequence: TGTGCCGGAGGTGACATCTACTCCTACGAGCAGTACTTC. Amino acids: CAGGDIYSYEQYF.

The V and J genes are TRBV9 and TRBJ2-5, with 9 bases identical to TRBD2. CDR1 is SGDLS and CDR2 is YYNGEE in the germline V gene. Unmatched junction bases numbered 7, after V lost 3 bases and J lost 4 bases. The length of the CDR3 is 15 residues. CDR3 residues: CASSAVAGVGETQYF. CDR3 coding DNA: TGTGCCAGCAGCGCAGTAGCGGGGGTGGGAGAGACCCAGTACTTC.

The chain carries TRBV5-4 and TRBJ2-3; 9 bases align to TRBD2. Germline trimming cut 7 bases from V and 1 base from J; bases unmatched to any gene: 4. The V gene's germline CDR1 is SGHNT and CDR2 YYREEE (reference sequence). The CDR3 loop spans 14 amino acids. The CDR3 sequence: CASRERGGTDTQYF. CDR3 sequence (DNA): TGTGCCAGCCGGGAGCGGGGGGGCACAGATACGCAGTATTTT.

This clone has a single count. The rearrangement links TRBV7-2 to TRBJ2-3; D gene uncertain. The CDR3 is 15 residues long. The V end lost 6 bases, the J end lost 4 bases, and 17 bases lay between the germline ends. Germline assignment: CDR1 SGHTA and CDR2 FQGNSA. The CDR3 bases are TGTGCCAGCAGTCCCCCATCTCGGAGATCAGATACGCAGTATTTT. Protein: CASSPPSRRSDTQYF.

The CDR3 here is CASSWRTDYTF. The CDR3 nucleotides read TGTGCCAGCAGCTGGAGGACAGACTACACCTTC. The chain carries TRBV7-2 and TRBJ1-2; a possible D gene is TRBD1 (6 bases). This CDR3 spans 11 amino acids. Trimming shortened V by 4 bases and J by 10 bases, and 10 bases separated the two germline ends. CDR1 SGHTA and CDR2 FQGNSA come from the germline V gene.

The V call is TRBV19, the J call TRBJ2-3, with D perhaps matching TRBD2 (5 bases). Trimming removed 3 bases at V and 4 bases at J, with 20 bases between. The CDR3 contains 17 residues. CDR1 LNHDA and CDR2 SQIVND come from the germline V gene (reference sequence). For the CDR3, the DNA is TGTGCCAGTAGTATCCTCGGACCGGCCTACGGGGCAGATACGCAGTATTTT. It encodes CASSILGPAYGADTQYF.

The chain links TRBV7-2 to TRBJ1-1; a possible D gene is TRBD1 (6 bases). This CDR3 comprises 13 residues. V shed 1 base and J shed 11 bases, with 14 bases lying between them. Germline lookup yields CDR1 SGHTA and CDR2 FQGNSA. In nucleotides, the CDR3 is TGTGCCAGCAGCTTAGAACAGGGTTACGGGGCTTTCTTT. This encodes CASSLEQGYGAFF.

This clone came up a few times. The chain uses TRBV9 and TRBJ1-1, with 10 bases aligning to TRBD1. Germline lookup yields CDR1 SGDLS and CDR2 YYNGEE. The length of the CDR3 is 16 residues. V dropped 3 bases and J dropped 0; count of bases not matched to a gene: 5. The DNA of the CDR3 is TGTGCCAGCAGCGCCGGGACAGGGGAAATGAACACTGAAGCTTTCTTT. This sequence encodes CASSAGTGEMNTEAFF.

The chain is built from TRBV7-9 and TRBJ2-5; a weak D match, TRBD2 (5 bases). V lost 2 bases, J lost 5 bases, and 12 bases lay in between. The V gene's germline CDR1 is SEHNR and CDR2 FQNEAQ (reference sequence). CDR3 length: 14 amino acids. The CDR3 region is CASSLTSSMETQYF. The CDR3, as DNA: TGTGCCAGCAGCTTAACTTCTAGCATGGAGACCCAGTACTTC.

The chain combines TRBV9 with TRBJ2-3; unclear D gene. The CDR3 runs to 14 residues. Germline CDR1 reads SGDLS; CDR2 reads YYNGEE. V lost 3 bases, J lost 2 bases, and 10 bases lay in between. As DNA, the CDR3 is TGTGCCAGCAGCGAGACAAGTTACACAGATACGCAGTATTTT. It codes for CASSETSYTDTQYF.

The J gene is TRBJ2-1, the V gene TRBV6-6; D gene ambiguous. Trimming cost V 5 bases and J 4 bases, with 6 bases left between them. The CDR3 consists of 12 residues. From germline, CDR1 is MNHNY and CDR2 SVGAGI (reference sequence). The CDR3 is CASSRDYNEQFF. The CDR3 nucleotides are TGTGCCAGCAGTCGAGATTACAATGAGCAGTTCTTC.

The chain links TRBV18 to TRBJ1-4, with D maybe TRBD1 (6 bases). This CDR3 spans 14 amino acids. CDR1 and CDR2 from the germline V gene are KGHSH and LQKENI. V lost 5 bases, J lost 6 bases, and 13 bases lay in between. The CDR3 DNA is TGTGCCAGCTCAAACAGGGCTGGTTATGAAAAACTGTTTTTT. Encoded protein: CASSNRAGYEKLFF.

This chain connects TRBV6-6 to TRBJ2-3; 7 nucleotides line up with TRBD2. The CDR3 is 14 residues long. The trim removed 11 bases at V and 5 bases at J, leaving 13 bases unmatched. CDR1 and CDR2 from the germline V gene are MNHNY and SVGAGI (reference sequence). CDR3 bases: TGTGCCGGAGCGACGGGGGGATCTAGAGATACGCAGTATTTT. Translation gives CAGATGGSRDTQYF.

This chain joins TRBV6-5 and TRBJ2-5; 9 nucleotides align to TRBD1. V gave up 5 bases and J gave up 7 bases; unmatched junction bases: 8. This CDR3 contains 14 residues. Germline CDR1 and CDR2: MNHEY and SVGAGI. The CDR3 loop is CASSPNRGLGTQYF. The DNA for the CDR3 is TGTGCCAGCAGTCCTAACAGGGGGCTGGGGACCCAGTACTTC.

The gene calls are TRBV5-1 and TRBJ2-7, with TRBD1 matching over 8 bases. The CDR3 totals 17 residues. Germline V gene lookup returns CDR1 SGHRS and CDR2 YFSETQ. Losses at the gene ends were 3 bases for V and 3 bases for J; bases not matched to a gene: 14. CDR3 in amino acids: CASSSTLDRGAYYEQYF. The CDR3 nucleotides are TGCGCCAGCAGCTCCACCCTCGACAGGGGCGCCTACTACGAGCAGTACTTC. The variable domain in full, completed from reference TRBV5-1 and TRBJ2-7, reads KAGVTQTPRYLIKTRGQQVTLSCSPISGHRSVSWYQQTPGQGLQFLFEYFSETQRNKGNFPGRFSGRQFSNSRSEMNVSTLELGDSALYLCASSSTLDRGAYYEQYFGPGTRLTVT.

The chain combines TRBV6-6 with TRBJ1-1, with 7 nucleotides matching TRBD1. This CDR3 comprises 15 residues. V was pared by 5 bases and J by 2 bases, with 8 bases of the junction left unmatched. The V gene's germline CDR1 is MNHNY and CDR2 SVGAGI (reference sequence). CDR3 in amino acids: CASSQLGQYNTEAFF. The DNA for the CDR3 is TGTGCCAGCAGTCAATTGGGACAGTATAACACTGAAGCTTTCTTT.

This chain connects TRBV5-1 to TRBJ1-2; D ambiguous. CDR3 length equals 14 residues. Deletions cut 3 bases from V and 4 bases from J, with 13 bases between. The germline gives CDR1 SGHRS, CDR2 YFSETQ. CDR3 nucleotide sequence: TGCGCCAGCAGCTCCGGGGATGGGCCCTATGGCTACACCTTC. Translating it yields CASSSGDGPYGYTF.

This clone is categorized as medium-sized (0.01 to 0.1%). V and J are TRBV7-2 and TRBJ1-2; D uncertain. The CDR3 is made up of 12 amino acids. CDR1 and CDR2 from the germline V gene are SGHTA and FQGNSA. Between the trimmed V and J ends, which lost 5 bases and 8 bases, there was a span of 12 bases. The CDR3 here is CASSPPLGGYTF. In DNA form, the CDR3 reads TGTGCCAGCAGCCCACCCCTCGGGGGCTACACCTTC.

The chain employs TRBV19 and TRBJ1-3, with D hard to call. The CDR3 covers 14 residues. Between the trimmed V and J ends, which lost 6 bases and 0 bases, there was a span of 9 bases. The germline CDR1 and CDR2 sequences are LNHDA and SQIVND (reference sequence). In nucleotides, the CDR3 is TGTGCCAGTAGAGTCAGGATCTCTGGAAACACCATATATTTT. Translated, it gives CASRVRISGNTIYF.

The chain has TRBV5-6 and TRBJ2-3, with TRBD2 as a possible D gene (6 bases). CDR1 is SGHDT, CDR2 YYEEEE, per germline. The length of the CDR3 is 14 residues. V lost 4 bases, J lost 8 bases, and 17 bases lay in between. CDR3 in amino acids: CASSRRTAGGTQYF. The DNA for the CDR3 is TGTGCCAGCAGCCGCCGGACCGCCGGGGGTACGCAGTATTTT. The full variable domain, its missing parts supplied by reference TRBV5-6 and TRBJ2-3, is DAGVTQSPTHLIKTRGQQVTLRCSPKSGHDTVSWYQQALGQGPQFIFQYYEEEERQRGNFPDRFSGHQFPNYSSELNVNALLLGDSALYLCASSRRTAGGTQYFGPGTRLTVL.

The chain is built from TRBV7-9 and TRBJ2-1; 8 nucleotides match TRBD2. The germline V gene encodes CDR1 SEHNR and CDR2 FQNEAQ (reference sequence). After removal of 5 bases from V and 6 bases from J, the junction contained 15 bases not matched to a gene. CDR3 size: 17 residues. This chain's CDR3 is CASSPRGTGGPINEQFF. For the CDR3, the DNA is TGTGCCAGCAGCCCTCGCGGGACGGGGGGGCCCATCAATGAGCAGTTCTTC.

The chain recombines TRBV7-9 with TRBJ1-1, with 10 nucleotides matching TRBD1. Germline trimming cut 5 bases from V and 2 bases from J; bases unmatched to any gene: 5. The V gene's germline CDR1 is SEHNR and CDR2 FQNEAQ (reference sequence). There are 15 residues in the CDR3. In nucleotides, the CDR3 is TGTGCCAGCAGCCCCGGGACAGGGGTAAACACTGAAGCTTTCTTT. It yields the protein CASSPGTGVNTEAFF.

Only a few counts were recorded for this clone. The V gene is TRBV7-9, the J gene TRBJ1-3, with a tentative D call TRBD1 (5 bases). Between the trimmed V and J ends, which lost 5 bases and 4 bases, there was a span of 9 bases. The CDR3 spans 13 residues. CDR1 is SEHNR, CDR2 FQNEAQ, per germline (reference sequence). CDR3 residues: CASSPNRGNTIYF. The CDR3, as DNA: TGTGCCAGCAGCCCTAACAGGGGAAACACCATATATTTT.